The 21 T cell receptor beta chains below come from one sample, sequenced in a study of siplizumab effects on memory and regulatory T cells. Profiled with immunoSEQ multiplex PCR; TCRdb holds only in-frame clones, not every one. The table has approximately 52,000 clones, 95% to 97% seen once; the top ten hold 0.64%. The sequenced material came from naive CD4+ T cells sorted from blood. These receptors came from a human donor in good health.

This chain connects TRBV27 to TRBJ2-3, with TRBD1 identical over 9 bases. Trimming at V came to 6 bases and at J to 2 bases, leaving 6 bases not matched to a gene. Per the germline V gene, CDR1 is MNHEY and CDR2 is SMNVEV (reference sequence). The CDR3 is made up of 15 amino acids. CDR3 nucleotide sequence: TGTGCCAGCAGCCCTTGGGACAGGGCCACAGATACGCAGTATTTT. Residues: CASSPWDRATDTQYF.

V usage is TRBV29-1 and J usage is TRBJ1-1, with D perhaps TRBD1 (6 bases). Trimming stripped 4 bases from V and 1 base from J, with 10 bases between. The CDR3 is 13 amino acids. The germline V gene has CDR1 SQVTM and CDR2 ANQGSEA. CDR3: CSVGTGSNTEAFF. As DNA, the CDR3 is TGCAGCGTTGGAACAGGGTCGAACACTGAAGCTTTCTTT.

The V and J genes are TRBV5-4 and TRBJ1-2; 7 bases agree with TRBD1. Germline CDR1 and CDR2: SGHNT and YYREEE (reference sequence). The CDR3 consists of 14 residues. V lost 4 bases, J lost 4 bases, and 7 bases stayed unmatched. The CDR3 DNA reads as TGTGCCAGCAGCGTAGACAGGGCCAGCTATGGCTACACCTTC. As protein: CASSVDRASYGYTF.

This clone was seen a few times. This rearrangement joins TRBV28 to TRBJ1-5; the D gene is possibly TRBD1 (6 bases). The V gene's germline CDR1 is MDHEN and CDR2 SYDVKM. The CDR3 loop spans 15 amino acids. V lost 8 bases to trimming and J lost 4 bases, with 18 bases between them. The CDR3 region has the DNA TGTGCCAGCGGATTTCGGGGGCAGGGAAATCAGCCCCAGCATTTT. It codes for CASGFRGQGNQPQHF.

The J gene is TRBJ2-5, the V gene TRBV7-9, with a weak D call TRBD2 (6 bases). This CDR3 is 16 amino acids long. Trimming stripped 1 base from V and 5 bases from J, with 17 bases between. Germline CDR1 SEHNR, CDR2 FQNEAQ (reference sequence). CDR3 DNA sequence: TGTGCCAGCAGCTTAGTGGGCGGGATTCGTAGTGAGACCCAGTACTTC. Amino acids: CASSLVGGIRSETQYF.

The V and J genes are TRBV5-1 and TRBJ1-1; TRBD1 is a possible D gene (6 bases). Germline lookup yields CDR1 SGHRS and CDR2 YFSETQ. The V gene lost 4 bases and the J gene lost 4 bases, with 17 bases spanning the gap. CDR3 length: 15 amino acids. For the CDR3, the DNA is TGCGCCAGCAGCACCCTCGGAGGGGGAGTCACTGAAGCTTTCTTT. Translating gives CASSTLGGGVTEAFF.

J is TRBJ1-1 and V is TRBV30; 7 positions match TRBD1. The CDR3 consists of 15 residues. The ends lost 4 bases at V and 6 bases at J; junction bases unmatched: 14. Germline CDR1 reads GTSNPN; CDR2 reads SVGIG (reference sequence). CDR3 protein: CAWNRGGSFPPEAFF. CDR3 nucleotides: TGTGCCTGGAACAGGGGAGGCTCCTTTCCGCCTGAAGCTTTCTTT.

The genes are TRBV6-6 and TRBJ1-4; D might be TRBD1 (5 bases). Germline V gene sequence: CDR1 MNHNY, CDR2 SVGAGI (reference sequence). Trimming shortened V by 6 bases and J by 5 bases, and 19 bases separated the two germline ends. The CDR3 has 16 residues. CDR3 DNA: TGTGCCAGCAGCTGGAATGCGGGACCGTCAAATGAAAAACTGTTTTTT. Its translation is CASSWNAGPSNEKLFF.

The chain combines TRBV30 with TRBJ2-6; tentative D call: TRBD2 (5 bases). Germline-derived CDR1 and CDR2 are GTSNPN and SVGIG (reference sequence). V was trimmed by 0 bases and J by 1 base, leaving 7 bases between them. CDR3 length: 15 residues. CDR3 nucleotide sequence: TGTGCCTGGAGTGTGGGCGGGTCTGGGGCCAACGTCCTGACTTTC. Translating gives CAWSVGGSGANVLTF.

The rearrangement links TRBV6-1 to TRBJ1-2; 7 bases are shared with TRBD1. The trim removed 4 bases at V and 6 bases at J, leaving 17 bases unmatched. Per the germline V gene, CDR1 is MNHNS and CDR2 is SASEGT. The CDR3 is 17 residues long. CDR3 nucleotide sequence: TGTGCCAGCAGTGTCGGACTTTGGACAGGCACTTTAAATGGCTACACCTTC. The encoded protein is CASSVGLWTGTLNGYTF.

The gene calls are TRBV7-2 and TRBJ2-2; D is tentatively TRBD1 or TRBD2 (5 bases each). Trimming took off 4 bases at V and 4 bases at J, with 10 bases between the two ends. The CDR3 runs 14 residues. CDR1 is SGHTA and CDR2 is FQGNSA in the germline V gene. The DNA of the CDR3 is TGTGCCAGCAGCTCTCGGGGCGGCACCGGGGAGCTGTTTTTT. Its translation is CASSSRGGTGELFF.

The V and J genes are TRBV30 and TRBJ2-1, with 7 bases identical to TRBD2. The germline CDR1 and CDR2 sequences are GTSNPN and SVGIG (reference sequence). V was clipped by 1 base and J by 10 bases; unmatched bases: 7. The CDR3 contains 13 residues. The CDR3 DNA is TGTGCCTGGAGTGCACTAGCGTTGTCCGAGCAGTTCTTC. This sequence encodes CAWSALALSEQFF.

This chain joins TRBV5-4 and TRBJ2-7; D remains unclear. V was clipped by 0 bases and J by 9 bases, with 16 bases between them. Germline V CDR1 and CDR2: SGHNT, YYREEE (reference sequence). This CDR3 comprises 14 residues. The CDR3 protein is CASSLGQDPTGQYF. In DNA form, the CDR3 reads TGTGCCAGCAGCTTGGGGCAGGATCCCACGGGGCAGTACTTC.

The chain uses TRBV7-6 and TRBJ2-1; no definite D call. This CDR3 comprises 13 residues. The germline gives CDR1 SGHVS, CDR2 FNYEAQ. Trimming took off 1 base at V and 9 bases at J, with 10 bases between the two ends. The CDR3, as DNA: TGTGCCAGCAGCTTAGACTTGGGCGGTGAGCAGTTCTTC. Protein product: CASSLDLGGEQFF.

The chain employs TRBV7-9 and TRBJ1-2; D gene uncertain. Looked up from germline, CDR1 is SEHNR and CDR2 is FQNEAQ (reference sequence). CDR3 size: 12 residues. V lost 5 bases and J 1 base, leaving 5 bases between the germline ends. CDR3 residues: CASSGVNYGYTF. Here the CDR3 DNA reads TGTGCCAGCAGCGGGGTTAACTATGGCTACACCTTC.

The chain joins TRBV5-4 to TRBJ2-3; the D gene is possibly TRBD1 (5 bases). V gave up 2 bases and J gave up 1 base, with 8 bases separating them. CDR1 and CDR2 (germline): SGHNT, YYREEE (reference sequence). CDR3 length: 14 residues. The CDR3 DNA is TGTGCCAGCAGCTTAGGGGTCGGCACAGATACGCAGTATTTT. Translated, it gives CASSLGVGTDTQYF.

The rearrangement joins TRBV27 to TRBJ1-2, with 9 bases fitting TRBD1. CDR3 length: 13 residues. Germline values: CDR1 MNHEY, CDR2 SMNVEV (reference sequence). With 3 bases clipped from V and 7 bases from J, the junction kept 3 bases outside the gene matches. DNA of the CDR3: TGTGCCAGCAGTTTTGACAGGGGGTTTGGCTACACCTTC. Encoded protein: CASSFDRGFGYTF.

The rearrangement uses TRBV6-1 and TRBJ2-2, with 12 bases aligning to TRBD2. The germline V gene has CDR1 MNHNS and CDR2 SASEGT. V dropped 3 bases and J dropped 6; count of bases not matched to a gene: 5. The CDR3 has 16 residues. The CDR3 reads CASSDTSGRRSGELFF. CDR3 DNA: TGTGCCAGCAGTGACACTAGCGGGAGGCGGTCCGGGGAGCTGTTTTTT.

The chain employs TRBV6-5 and TRBJ1-4; D is possibly TRBD1 (6 bases). The CDR3 is 14 residues long. The germline V gene encodes CDR1 MNHEY and CDR2 SVGAGI. The germline V and J ends were trimmed by 4 bases and 10 bases, with 16 bases remaining between them. The CDR3: CASSSGTRIGKLFF. CDR3 nucleotide sequence: TGTGCCAGCAGTTCCGGGACACGCATTGGAAAACTGTTTTTT.

This clone was picked up a small number of times. This chain uses TRBV13 with TRBJ2-4; D gene uncertain. The CDR3 length is 13 residues. The V end lost 7 bases, the J end lost 7 bases, and 14 bases lay between the germline ends. Germline CDR1 and CDR2: PRHDT and FYEKMQ (reference sequence). CDR3 sequence: CASTTTAANIQYF. CDR3 nucleotide sequence: TGTGCCAGCACCACGACGGCAGCTAACATTCAGTACTTC.

This rearrangement joins TRBV18 to TRBJ2-2; no firm D call. V dropped 0 bases and J dropped 5 bases, with 4 bases sitting between them. The CDR3 loop spans 13 amino acids. Germline CDR1 KGHSH, CDR2 LQKENI. CDR3 nucleotides: TGTGCCAGCTCACCACCGCAGACCGGGGAGCTGTTTTTT. Residues: CASSPPQTGELFF.